The sequence of this TCR beta chain was determined in a study of T cells in Graves' hyperthyroidism and ophthalmopathy. Turning to the study itself: The authors collected peripheral blood at initial diagnosis, before any treatment. Study-level results: Blood held most thyroid clonotypes expanded above 0.001 frequency.

TCR beta CDR3 sequences were amplified from RNA transcripts. With the HTBI primer set, the TCR CDR3 went through a first round of RT-PCR. TCRdb re-derived calls from the multiplex PCR reads in MiXCR, one entry per CDR3 protein. The sample lists hundreds of thousands of distinct CDR3 sequences, roughly a sixth occurring once. Each ophthalmopathy patient scored at least 3 on the Clinical Activity Score and at least 4 on NOSPECS grade, with duration under 3 months. This clonotype was observed at least ten times. As yet, its antigen is unknown. Sequenced: blood. This TCR came from a woman younger than 35 with Graves' ophthalmopathy.

CDR3 DNA sequence: TGTGCCAGCAGCTTGGATGGCAGGGGATCCGGGGAGCTGTTTTTT. Translation: CASSLDGRGSGELFF. The genes are TRBV5-5 and TRBJ2-2; maybe TRBD1 (6 bases). The germline CDR1 and CDR2 sequences are SGHKS and YYEKEE (reference sequence). CDR3 length equals 15 residues. V gave up 0 bases and J gave up 6 bases, with 12 bases separating them.